The 19 T cell receptor beta chains below all came from one sample that was sequenced in a study of identifying expanded T cells in peripheral blood. Only in-frame clones appear in the TCRdb table, and some are missing; sequencing was by immunoSEQ multiplex PCR. The sample holds about 130,000 clones, 65% to 90% seen once. Sequencing used blood. Receptors originate from a person aged 18 to 75 in good health.

This chain connects TRBV9 to TRBJ2-2; D gene ambiguous. Trimming shortened V by 4 bases and J by 7 bases, and 11 bases separated the two germline ends. This CDR3 is built from 13 residues. Germline CDR1 reads SGDLS; CDR2 reads YYNGEE. The CDR3 nucleotides are TGTGCCAGCAGCTTCCGACTCGGCGGGGAGCTGTTTTTT. Protein sequence: CASSFRLGGELFF.

The V and J genes are TRBV4-3 and TRBJ2-7; D possibly corresponds to TRBD2 (7 bases). The CDR3 consists of 13 residues. CDR1 LGHNA and CDR2 YSLEER come from the germline V gene. Trimming removed 8 bases at V and 3 bases at J, with 14 bases between. CDR3 residues: CASGRGADYEQYF. In DNA form, the CDR3 reads TGCGCCAGCGGCCGGGGGGCGGACTACGAGCAGTACTTC.

V is TRBV7-2 and J is TRBJ2-5; 15 bases fit TRBD2. The CDR3 runs 18 residues. J lost 4 bases, V lost 1 base, and 7 bases had no gene match. CDR1 and CDR2 from the germline V gene are SGHTA and FQGNSA. The DNA of the CDR3 is TGTGCCAGCAGCTTAGGGACTAGCGGGAGGGCCAAGGGAGAGACCCAGTACTTC. It encodes CASSLGTSGRAKGETQYF.

The chain links TRBV5-4 to TRBJ2-1; 10 nucleotides line up with TRBD2. The V gene end was trimmed by 2 bases and the J gene end by 10 bases; junction bases not matched to a gene: 9. The CDR3 loop spans 15 amino acids. Germline values: CDR1 SGHNT, CDR2 YYREEE (reference sequence). CDR3: CASSLGLAGEEEQFF. The DNA for the CDR3 is TGTGCCAGCAGCTTAGGGCTAGCGGGAGAGGAGGAGCAGTTCTTC.

This chain links TRBV5-1 with TRBJ1-2, with D perhaps matching TRBD1 (5 bases). CDR1 and CDR2 from the germline V gene are SGHRS and YFSETQ. V was cut by 6 bases and J by 4 bases, with 13 bases left in between. The CDR3 spans 13 residues. The CDR3: CASTDGDGYGYTF. CDR3 nucleotide sequence: TGCGCCAGCACCGACGGGGACGGCTATGGCTACACCTTC.

The chain links TRBV6-5 to TRBJ2-3; D possibly uses TRBD1 or TRBD2 (5 bases each). Trimming stripped 6 bases from V and 14 bases from J, with 21 bases between. CDR3 length: 13 amino acids. Germline V gene lookup returns CDR1 MNHEY and CDR2 SVGAGI. Here the CDR3 DNA reads TGTGCCAGCAGCTCCCCCGTGGGACGGCCAGTGTATTTT. It encodes CASSSPVGRPVYF.

The chain recombines TRBV2 with TRBJ2-1, with D hard to call. Deletions cut 1 base from V and 8 bases from J, with 9 bases between. This CDR3 spans 13 amino acids. In germline, CDR1 is SNHLY, CDR2 FYNNEI. CDR3 protein: CASSEGSDHEQFF. CDR3 coding DNA: TGTGCCAGCAGTGAAGGGTCAGACCATGAGCAGTTCTTC. The full variable domain, with the rest looked up from reference TRBV2 and TRBJ2-1, is EPEVTQTPSHQVTQMGQEVILRCVPISNHLYFYWYRQILGQKVEFLVSFYNNEISEKSEIFDDQFSVERPDGSNFTLKIRSTKLEDSAMYFCASSEGSDHEQFFGPGTRLTVL.

V gene TRBV5-4 combines with J gene TRBJ1-4; 7 positions match TRBD1. The CDR3 consists of 15 residues. Unmatched junction bases numbered 3, after V lost 1 base and J lost 3 bases. The V gene's germline CDR1 is SGHNT and CDR2 YYREEE (reference sequence). CDR3 DNA sequence: TGTGCCAGCAGCTTGCTTACAGGGGCTAATGAAAAACTGTTTTTT. This translates into CASSLLTGANEKLFF.

The chain couples TRBV9 to TRBJ2-1; D is unclear. V was trimmed by 4 bases and J by 4 bases, leaving 9 bases between them. The CDR3 has 13 amino acids. Germline CDR1 SGDLS, CDR2 YYNGEE. The CDR3 DNA reads TGTGCCAGCAGCACTACAGCTTACAATGAGCAGTTCTTC. Its translation: CASSTTAYNEQFF.

The rearrangement uses TRBV5-1 and TRBJ2-3; 8 bases are a match to TRBD2. Germline values: CDR1 SGHRS, CDR2 YFSETQ. The CDR3 contains 16 residues. Unmatched junction bases numbered 8, after V lost 4 bases and J lost 1 base. This CDR3 is CASSHSAGGGTDTQYF. CDR3 DNA: TGCGCCAGCAGCCACTCGGCGGGAGGAGGCACAGATACGCAGTATTTT. Using reference TRBV5-1 and TRBJ2-3 for the parts outside the CDR3, the full variable domain is KAGVTQTPRYLIKTRGQQVTLSCSPISGHRSVSWYQQTPGQGLQFLFEYFSETQRNKGNFPGRFSGRQFSNSRSEMNVSTLELGDSALYLCASSHSAGGGTDTQYFGPGTRLTVL.

The rearrangement links TRBV6-5 to TRBJ2-1, with TRBD1 as a possible D gene (6 bases). V lost 6 bases to trimming and J lost 4 bases, with 13 bases between them. Germline-derived CDR1 and CDR2 are MNHEY and SVGAGI. The CDR3 contains 14 residues. The CDR3 DNA reads as TGTGCCAGCAGCGGGACACGAGGGTACAATGAGCAGTTCTTC. This encodes CASSGTRGYNEQFF.

The chain is built from TRBV11-3 and TRBJ1-1; no definite D call. Trimming left V 2 bases short and J 3 bases short, with 7 bases between. In germline, CDR1 is SGHNT, CDR2 YENEEA. The CDR3 runs 13 residues. The CDR3, as DNA: TGTGCCAGCAGCTTAAACACGGACACTGAAGCTTTCTTT. It translates to CASSLNTDTEAFF.

This clone came up a few times. The chain uses TRBV28 and TRBJ1-1; D call uncertain. CDR1 is MDHEN and CDR2 is SYDVKM in the germline V gene. This CDR3 has 12 amino acids. Trimming left V 6 bases short and J 7 bases short, with 12 bases between. This chain's CDR3 is CASSHAYSEAFF. CDR3 coding DNA: TGTGCCAGCAGCCATGCCTACAGTGAAGCTTTCTTT.

The rearrangement uses TRBV18 and TRBJ2-3; the D is unclear. The CDR3 runs to 12 residues. V gave up 8 bases and J gave up 2 bases, with 8 bases separating them. Per germline, CDR1 KGHSH and CDR2 LQKENI. As DNA, the CDR3 is TGTGCCAGCCGTGCGGACACAGATACGCAGTATTTT. It encodes CASRADTDTQYF.

The V and J genes are TRBV7-3 and TRBJ2-1; D is uncertain. This CDR3 contains 12 residues. CDR1 and CDR2 (germline): SGHTA, FQGTGA. V was cut by 5 bases and J by 5 bases, with 7 bases left in between. CDR3: CASSGNDNEQFF. The CDR3 DNA reads TGTGCCAGCAGCGGTAATGACAATGAGCAGTTCTTC.

This clone has more than one count but fewer than ten. The chain couples TRBV29-1 to TRBJ1-2; D unclear. CDR3 length: 10 amino acids. Germline V gives CDR1 SQVTM, CDR2 ANQGSEA. V lost 4 bases and J 6 bases, leaving 6 bases between the germline ends. The CDR3 region is CSVGDDGYTF. The CDR3 DNA reads as TGCAGCGTTGGCGACGATGGCTACACCTTC.

The chain joins TRBV27 to TRBJ2-7; the D gene is possibly TRBD1 (6 bases). Germline lookup yields CDR1 MNHEY and CDR2 SMNVEV (reference sequence). CDR3 length: 15 residues. V shed 3 bases and J shed 0 bases, with 12 bases lying between them. The DNA for the CDR3 is TGTGCCAGCAGTTTGTGGCAGGGGACCTCCTACGAGCAGTACTTC. It specifies CASSLWQGTSYEQYF.

This clone was seen more than once but under ten times. V usage is TRBV2 and J usage is TRBJ1-2, with D hard to call. The CDR3 is made up of 13 amino acids. Germline CDR1 is SNHLY and CDR2 is FYNNEI. Trimming stripped 0 bases from V and 7 bases from J, with 9 bases between. This chain's CDR3 is CASSEALGGGYTF. CDR3 DNA sequence: TGTGCCAGCAGTGAAGCGCTTGGAGGTGGCTACACCTTC.

CDR3 protein: CASRARGQLTYEQYF. CDR3 DNA sequence: TGTGCCAGCAGAGCGAGGGGACAGCTGACCTACGAGCAGTACTTC. This chain links TRBV6-1 with TRBJ2-7; 7 bases fit TRBD1. The CDR3 contains 15 residues. In germline, CDR1 is MNHNS, CDR2 SASEGT. V gave up 6 bases and J gave up 2 bases; unmatched junction bases: 10.